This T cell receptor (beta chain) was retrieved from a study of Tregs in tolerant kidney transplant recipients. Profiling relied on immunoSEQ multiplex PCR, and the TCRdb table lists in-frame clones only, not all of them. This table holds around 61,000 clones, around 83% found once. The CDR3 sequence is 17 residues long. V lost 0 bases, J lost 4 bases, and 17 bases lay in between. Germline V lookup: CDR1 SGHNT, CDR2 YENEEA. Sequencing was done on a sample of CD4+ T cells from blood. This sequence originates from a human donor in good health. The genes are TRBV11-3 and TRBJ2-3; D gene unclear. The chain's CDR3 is CASSLDAAPPPPDTQYF. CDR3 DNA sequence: TGTGCCAGCAGCTTAGATGCAGCCCCTCCCCCCCCAGATACGCAGTATTTT.